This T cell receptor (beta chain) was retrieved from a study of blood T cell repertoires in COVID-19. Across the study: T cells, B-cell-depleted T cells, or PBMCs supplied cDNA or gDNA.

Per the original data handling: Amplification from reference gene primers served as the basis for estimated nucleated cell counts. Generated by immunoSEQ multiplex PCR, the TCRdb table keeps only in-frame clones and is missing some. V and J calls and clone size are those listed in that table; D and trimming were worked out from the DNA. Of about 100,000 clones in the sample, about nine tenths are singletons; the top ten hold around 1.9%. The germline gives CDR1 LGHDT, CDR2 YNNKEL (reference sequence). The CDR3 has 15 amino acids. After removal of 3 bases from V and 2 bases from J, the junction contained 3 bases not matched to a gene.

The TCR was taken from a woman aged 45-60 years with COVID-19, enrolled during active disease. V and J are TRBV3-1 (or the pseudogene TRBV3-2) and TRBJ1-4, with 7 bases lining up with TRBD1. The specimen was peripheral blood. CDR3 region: CASSHRGQTNEKLFF. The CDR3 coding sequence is TGTGCCAGCAGCCATCGGGGACAGACTAATGAAAAACTGTTTTTT.